Described below is a single T cell receptor (beta chain) sequence and its context. This clone was seen a single time. What this receptor recognizes is not known. Base qualities are not recorded, but no much larger clone differs from it by a single base. One collaborating source in Seattle enrolled patients while the patients were actively infected and followed the patients over time throughout the course of disease. Collaborating institutions collected whole blood in K2EDTA tubes following their own protocols. For TCRbeta analysis, collaborator samples were shipped as frozen whole blood, as isolated PBMCs, or as DNA extracted from either sample type. TCRbeta CDR3 regions were amplified from genomic DNA using the immunoSEQ Assay, a bias-controlled multiplex PCR. In the authors' own workflow: Within the assay, amplification of reference gene primers was used to estimate how many nucleated cells each sample contained. To quantify the absolute abundance of each unique TCRbeta CDR3 rearrangement, sequence reads were collapsed and filtered. For each sample, productive Simpson clonality was calculated as the square root of Simpson's diversity index over productive rearrangements. TCRdb retrieved this table from immuneACCESS and kept in-frame rearrangements only. Not all clones are present; in checked studies, unresolved V genes account for under half, and no reason is known for the remainder. Clonal size and the V and J genes are those of that table, whereas D and trimming came from the DNA. The sample profile shows approximately 99,000 clones; about 90% of them were found once. The top ten hold around 2.1% of the sample.

The source of the sample is a study of blood T cell repertoires in COVID-19 (dated by TCRdb to the early 2020s). Looking at the study overall: Collaborator samples came from the United States, Italy and Spain and covered acute and convalescent phases of COVID-19. The material from the prospective study consisted of cDNA or gDNA derived from T cells, B-cell-depleted T cells, or PBMCs. Subjects who had been exposed to COVID-19, were actively infected with it, or had recovered from it provided the deeply sampled blood TCRbeta repertoires that made up the dataset. A freely available public database, intended as a resource for researchers studying the immune response to SARS-CoV-2, is where the repertoires were released. Samples came from the ongoing ImmuneRACE study (first 160 participants) plus 1,254 subjects from 6 global collaborators. Nearly every sample came with metadata listing a de-identified subject ID, COVID-19 status, age in years and sex. HLA class I and class II types, where available, came from metadata supplied by the sample provider rather than from assay-based typing.

CDR1 is given as KGHSH and CDR2 as LQKENI, both from the germline V gene. The CDR3 numbers 14 residues from cysteine through phenylalanine. Only the CDR3 DNA is retained, 42 bases long and in frame from the first base. Germline trimming: 6 bases from V, 6 bases from J; junction bases outside gene matches: 4. The investigation overall reported the following: The quantity of clinical and demographic metadata differed by source and by participant and was supplied without curation.

In this chain, TRBV18 is recombined with TRBJ1-5, with 11 bases matching TRBD1. The TCR sequence derives from a man between 50 and 59 years old with COVID-19, enrolled during active disease. The sequenced sample consisted of peripheral blood. The bases read TGTGCCAGCTCGACGGACAGGGGGCTTCAGCCCCAGCATTTT. It specifies CASSTDRGLQPQHF.